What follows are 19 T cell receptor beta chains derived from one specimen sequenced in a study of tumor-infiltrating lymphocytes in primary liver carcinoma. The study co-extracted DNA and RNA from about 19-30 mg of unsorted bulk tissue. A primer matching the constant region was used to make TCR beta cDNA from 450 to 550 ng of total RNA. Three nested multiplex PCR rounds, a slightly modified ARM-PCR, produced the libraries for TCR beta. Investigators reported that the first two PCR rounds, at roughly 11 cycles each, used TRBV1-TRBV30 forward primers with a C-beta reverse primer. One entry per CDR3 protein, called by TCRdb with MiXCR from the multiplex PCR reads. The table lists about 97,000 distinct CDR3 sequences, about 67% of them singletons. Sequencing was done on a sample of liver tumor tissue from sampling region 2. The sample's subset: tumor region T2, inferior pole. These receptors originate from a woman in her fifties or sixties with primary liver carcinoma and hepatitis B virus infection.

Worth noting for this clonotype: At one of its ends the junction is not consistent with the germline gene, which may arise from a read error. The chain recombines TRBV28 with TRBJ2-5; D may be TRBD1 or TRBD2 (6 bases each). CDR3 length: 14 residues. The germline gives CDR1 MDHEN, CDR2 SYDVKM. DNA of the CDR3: TGTGACAGCAGGGAGAGGGGGAGGCCCGAGACCCAGTACTTC. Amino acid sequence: CDSRERGRPETQYF.

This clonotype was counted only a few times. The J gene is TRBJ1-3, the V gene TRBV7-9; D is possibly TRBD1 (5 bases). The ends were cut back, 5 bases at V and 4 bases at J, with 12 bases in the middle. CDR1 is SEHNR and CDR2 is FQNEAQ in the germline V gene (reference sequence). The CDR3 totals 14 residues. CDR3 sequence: CASSPGYTGNTIYF. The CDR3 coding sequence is TGTGCCAGCAGCCCAGGGTATACAGGAAACACCATATATTTT.

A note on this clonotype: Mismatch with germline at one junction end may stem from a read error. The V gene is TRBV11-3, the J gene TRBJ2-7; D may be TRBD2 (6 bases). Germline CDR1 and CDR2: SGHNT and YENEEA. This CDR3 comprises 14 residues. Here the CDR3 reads CAISLSGRDHEQYF. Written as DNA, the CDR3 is TGTGCCATCAGCTTAAGCGGGCGGGACCACGAGCAATACTTC.

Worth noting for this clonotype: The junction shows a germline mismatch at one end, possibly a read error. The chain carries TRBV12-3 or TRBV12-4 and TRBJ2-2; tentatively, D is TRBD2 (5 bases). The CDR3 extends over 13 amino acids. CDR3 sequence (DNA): TGTGCCAGCAGTTTCAGGAGCACCGGGGAGCCGTTTTTT. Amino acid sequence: CASSFRSTGEPFF.

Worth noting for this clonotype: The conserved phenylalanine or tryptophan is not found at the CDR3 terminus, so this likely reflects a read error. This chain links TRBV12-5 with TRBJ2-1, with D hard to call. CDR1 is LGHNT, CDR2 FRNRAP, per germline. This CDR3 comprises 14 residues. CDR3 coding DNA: TGTGTTAGTGGTTTCGAGGTAGCTTACAATGAGCAGTTCCTC. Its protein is CVSGFEVAYNEQFL.

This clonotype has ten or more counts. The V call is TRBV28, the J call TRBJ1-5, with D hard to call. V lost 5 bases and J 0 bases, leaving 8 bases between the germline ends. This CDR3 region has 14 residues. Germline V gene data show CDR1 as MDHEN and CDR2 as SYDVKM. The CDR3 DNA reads TGTGCCAGCAGTCTACCTCATAGCAATCAGCCCCAGCATTTT. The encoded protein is CASSLPHSNQPQHF.

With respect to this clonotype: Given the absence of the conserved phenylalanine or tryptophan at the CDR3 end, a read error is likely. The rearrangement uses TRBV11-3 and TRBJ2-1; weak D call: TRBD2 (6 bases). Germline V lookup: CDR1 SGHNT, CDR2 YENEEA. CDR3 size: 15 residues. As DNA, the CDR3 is TGTGCCAGCAGCGTAGATGGAGGGGTCTATAATGAGCAGTTCCTC. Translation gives CASSVDGGVYNEQFL.

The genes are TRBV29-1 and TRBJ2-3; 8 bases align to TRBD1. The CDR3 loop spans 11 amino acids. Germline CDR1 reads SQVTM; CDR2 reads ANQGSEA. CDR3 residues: CIVADRERAYF. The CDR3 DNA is TGCATTGTGGCGGACAGGGAGAGAGCGTATTTT.

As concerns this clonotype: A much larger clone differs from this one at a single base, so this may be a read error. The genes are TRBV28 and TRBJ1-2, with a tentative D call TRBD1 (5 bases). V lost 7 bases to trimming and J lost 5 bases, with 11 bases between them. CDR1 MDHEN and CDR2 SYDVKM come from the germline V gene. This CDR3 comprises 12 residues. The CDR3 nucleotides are TGTGCCAGCATTGGACAAGTATATGGCTACACCTTC. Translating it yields CASIGQVYGYTF.

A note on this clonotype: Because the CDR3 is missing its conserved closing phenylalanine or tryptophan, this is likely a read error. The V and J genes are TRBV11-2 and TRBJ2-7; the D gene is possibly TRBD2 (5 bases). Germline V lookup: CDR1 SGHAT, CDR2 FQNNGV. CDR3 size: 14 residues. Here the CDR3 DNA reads TGTGCCAGTAGCTCAGAAGGAGGCCCCTACGAGCAGTACCTC. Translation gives CASSSEGGPYEQYL.

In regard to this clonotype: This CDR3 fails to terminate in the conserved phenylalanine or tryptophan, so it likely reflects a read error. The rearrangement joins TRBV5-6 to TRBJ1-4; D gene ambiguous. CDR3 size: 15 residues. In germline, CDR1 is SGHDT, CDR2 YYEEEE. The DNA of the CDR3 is TGTGCCATCAGCTTGGCCGGGCTCTGGGATGAAAAACTGTTTTAT. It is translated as CAISLAGLWDEKLFY.

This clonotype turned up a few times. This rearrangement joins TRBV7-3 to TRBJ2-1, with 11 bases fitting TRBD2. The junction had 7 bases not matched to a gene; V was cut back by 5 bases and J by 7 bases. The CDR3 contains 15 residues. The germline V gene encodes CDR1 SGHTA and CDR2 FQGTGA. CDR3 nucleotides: TGTGCCAGCAGCCCCCTGACTAGCGGGGTTAATGAGCAGTTCTTC. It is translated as CASSPLTSGVNEQFF.

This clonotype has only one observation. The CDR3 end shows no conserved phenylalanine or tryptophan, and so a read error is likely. This CDR3 reads CASSENAVTQYL. In nucleotides, the CDR3 is TGTGCCAGCAGTGAAAATGCTGTTACGCAGTATCTT. The chain employs TRBV6-1 and TRBJ2-3; D gene uncertain. Trimming stripped 2 bases from V and 8 bases from J, with 8 bases between. Per germline, CDR1 MNHNS and CDR2 SASEGT. This CDR3 comprises 12 residues.

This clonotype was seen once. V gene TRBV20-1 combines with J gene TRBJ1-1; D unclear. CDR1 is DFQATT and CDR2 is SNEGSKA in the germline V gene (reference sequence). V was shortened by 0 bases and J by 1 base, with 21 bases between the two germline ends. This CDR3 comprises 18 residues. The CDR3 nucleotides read TGCAGTGCTAGAGATTATTCTGGTGGCGGGCCGGGGAACACTGAAGCTTTCTTT. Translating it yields CSARDYSGGGPGNTEAFF.

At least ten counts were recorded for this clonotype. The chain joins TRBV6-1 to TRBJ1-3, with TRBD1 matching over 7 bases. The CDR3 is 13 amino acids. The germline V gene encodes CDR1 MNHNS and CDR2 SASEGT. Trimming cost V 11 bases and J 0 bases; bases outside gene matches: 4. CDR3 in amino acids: CAGTGDSGNTIYF. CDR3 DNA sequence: TGTGCCGGTACAGGGGACTCTGGAAACACCATATATTTT.

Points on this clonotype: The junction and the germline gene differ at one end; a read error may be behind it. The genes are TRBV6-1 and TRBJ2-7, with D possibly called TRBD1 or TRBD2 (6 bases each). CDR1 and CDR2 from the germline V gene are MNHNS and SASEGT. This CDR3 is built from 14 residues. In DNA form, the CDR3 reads TGTGTCAGCAGTGGGGGGCGTTTCTCCTACGAGCAGTACTTC. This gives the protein CVSSGGRFSYEQYF.

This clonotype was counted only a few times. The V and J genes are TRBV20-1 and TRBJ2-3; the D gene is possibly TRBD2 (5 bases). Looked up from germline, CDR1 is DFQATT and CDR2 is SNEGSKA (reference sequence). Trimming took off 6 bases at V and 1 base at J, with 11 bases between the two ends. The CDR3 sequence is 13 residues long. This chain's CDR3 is CSAQNSGTDTQYF. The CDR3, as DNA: TGCAGTGCGCAGAATAGCGGCACAGATACGCAGTATTTT.

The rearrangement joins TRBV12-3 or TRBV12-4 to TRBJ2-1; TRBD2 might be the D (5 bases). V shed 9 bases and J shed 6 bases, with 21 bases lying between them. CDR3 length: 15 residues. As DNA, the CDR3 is TGTGCCAGTAGAGACGAGCAGGAGGCCACCAATGAGCAGTTCTTC. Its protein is CASRDEQEATNEQFF.

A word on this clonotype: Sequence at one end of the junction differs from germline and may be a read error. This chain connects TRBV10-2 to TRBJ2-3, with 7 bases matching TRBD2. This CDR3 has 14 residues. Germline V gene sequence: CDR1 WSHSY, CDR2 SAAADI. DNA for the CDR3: TGCGCCAGCAGCCGACTAGCCAGCATAGATACGCAGTATTTT. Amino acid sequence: CASSRLASIDTQYF.